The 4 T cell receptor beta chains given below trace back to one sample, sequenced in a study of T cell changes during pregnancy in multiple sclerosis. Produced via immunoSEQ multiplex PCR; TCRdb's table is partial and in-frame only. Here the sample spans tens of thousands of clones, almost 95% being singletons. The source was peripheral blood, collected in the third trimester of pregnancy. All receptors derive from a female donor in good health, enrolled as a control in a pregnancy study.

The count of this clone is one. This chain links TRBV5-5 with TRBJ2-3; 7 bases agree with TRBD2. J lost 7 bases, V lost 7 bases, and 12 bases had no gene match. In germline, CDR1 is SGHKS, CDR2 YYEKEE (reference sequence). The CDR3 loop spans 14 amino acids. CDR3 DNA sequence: TGTGCCAGCGACCGGGACTATCTCGGATATACGCAGTATTTT. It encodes CASDRDYLGYTQYF.

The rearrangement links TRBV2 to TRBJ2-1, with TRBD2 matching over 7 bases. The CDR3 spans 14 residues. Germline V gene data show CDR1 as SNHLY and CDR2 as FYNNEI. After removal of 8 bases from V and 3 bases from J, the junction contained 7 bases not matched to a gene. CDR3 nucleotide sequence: TGTGCCAGCTGGATGGGGGGGTACTACAATGAGCAGTTCTTC. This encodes CASWMGGYYNEQFF.

Here the CDR3 reads CASSRRTGISDTQYF. Here the CDR3 DNA reads TGTGCCAGCAGCCGCCGGACAGGGATCTCAGATACGCAGTATTTT. This sequence joins TRBV7-9 and TRBJ2-3; 8 nucleotides align to TRBD1. V was clipped by 5 bases and J by 4 bases; unmatched bases: 8. Per the germline V gene, CDR1 is SEHNR and CDR2 is FQNEAQ (reference sequence). The CDR3 has 15 amino acids.

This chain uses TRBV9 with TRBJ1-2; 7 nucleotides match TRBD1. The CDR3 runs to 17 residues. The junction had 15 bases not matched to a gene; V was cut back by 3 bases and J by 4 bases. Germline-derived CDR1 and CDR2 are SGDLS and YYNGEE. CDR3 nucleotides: TGTGCCAGCAGCGAAAATAGGATGGTTCGGGACAGCTATGGCTACACCTTC. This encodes CASSENRMVRDSYGYTF.